This TCR beta chain was identified in a study of shared clonotypes between healthy human individuals. Libraries were prepared by immunoSEQ multiplex PCR; TCRdb keeps only in-frame clonotypes and omits some of them. The table has 1.5 million to 2.5 million clones, about 94% seen once. Regarding the study as a whole: Among non-shared clonotypes, generation probabilities were lower than among those shared by all four donors.

Naive CD8 cells were CD45RO-negative, positively selected for CCR7, excluding terminally differentiated effector memory CD45RA+ cells. On this clone itself: Its antigen is undetermined.

The CDR3 totals 14 residues. Per germline, CDR1 SGHAT and CDR2 FQNNGV. V shed 5 bases and J shed 6 bases, with 17 bases lying between them. Source material: naive CD8+ T cells sorted from blood. This rearrangement joins TRBV11-2 to TRBJ2-7; D gene ambiguous. The sequence was obtained from a man aged 18-30 years in good health. CDR3 loop: CASSPTGGSGEQYF. For the CDR3, the DNA is TGTGCCAGCAGCCCTACCGGCGGTTCAGGCGAGCAGTACTTC.